These 22 T cell receptor beta chains share one sample of origin, sequenced in a study of cytomegalovirus exposure and HLA in healthy donors. PCR involved 60 Vbeta and 13 Jbeta primers. Only in-frame clones appear in the TCRdb table, and some are missing; sequencing was by immunoSEQ multiplex PCR. This table holds around 150,000 clones, 80% to 90% found once. Specimen: PBMCs. The receptors derive from a woman in her thirties in good health and CMV-seropositive.

V gene TRBV5-1 combines with J gene TRBJ1-5, with a possible D match to TRBD1 (5 bases). The germline V gene has CDR1 SGHRS and CDR2 YFSETQ. This CDR3 comprises 15 residues. Trimming removed 0 bases at V and 0 bases at J, with 7 bases between. The CDR3 bases are TGCGCCAGCAGCTTGGGGGGGGGTAGCAATCAGCCCCAGCATTTT. This encodes CASSLGGGSNQPQHF.

The chain carries TRBV28 and TRBJ2-3; D is undetermined. Germline assignment: CDR1 MDHEN and CDR2 SYDVKM. V shed 5 bases and J shed 6 bases, with 15 bases lying between them. The CDR3 sequence is 14 residues long. The CDR3 sequence is CASSPPAAMDTQYF. CDR3 DNA: TGTGCCAGCAGTCCCCCGGCGGCGATGGATACGCAGTATTTT. The full variable domain, completed using reference TRBV28 and TRBJ2-3, is DVKVTQSSRYLVKRTGEKVFLECVQDMDHENMFWYRQDPGLGLRLIYFSYDVKMKEKGDIPEGYSVSREKKERFSLILESASTNQTSMYLCASSPPAAMDTQYFGPGTRLTVL.

This sequence joins TRBV4-3 and TRBJ1-1; no clear D gene. Deletions cut 3 bases from V and 5 bases from J, with 10 bases between. In germline, CDR1 is LGHNA, CDR2 YSLEER. The CDR3 is made up of 13 amino acids. The DNA of the CDR3 is TGCGCCAGCAGCCACCAACTCTGGACTGAAGCTTTCTTT. Amino acids: CASSHQLWTEAFF.

CDR3 nucleotide sequence: TGCGCCAGCAGCACGGGACAATCCGAGCAGTACTTC. It is translated as CASSTGQSEQYF. This rearrangement joins TRBV5-1 to TRBJ2-7; possibly TRBD1 for D (6 bases). Trimming cost V 4 bases and J 6 bases, with 11 bases left between them. The germline CDR1 and CDR2 sequences are SGHRS and YFSETQ. This CDR3 is built from 12 residues.

The J gene is TRBJ2-5, the V gene TRBV4-3, with TRBD2 matching over 14 bases. CDR1 and CDR2 (germline): LGHNA, YSLEER. The CDR3 runs to 17 residues. Trimming at V came to 0 bases and at J to 3 bases, leaving 3 bases not matched to a gene. The DNA for the CDR3 is TGCGCCAGCAGCCAAGACAGGGGACTAGCGGGGGAAGAGACCCAGTACTTC. Amino acids: CASSQDRGLAGEETQYF.

The chain carries TRBV5-1 and TRBJ2-7, with TRBD1 identical over 7 bases. The germline V gene has CDR1 SGHRS and CDR2 YFSETQ. This CDR3 spans 13 amino acids. V lost 6 bases and J lost 2; bases outside the gene matches: 5. DNA of the CDR3: TGCGCCAGCAACTCAGGGGGAGCCTACGAGCAGTACTTC. Translation gives CASNSGGAYEQYF.

The chain recombines TRBV7-9 with TRBJ1-5; the match to TRBD1 covers 8 bases. V was clipped by 5 bases and J by 2 bases; unmatched bases: 8. The CDR3 sequence is 16 residues long. Germline CDR1 and CDR2: SEHNR and FQNEAQ (reference sequence). This CDR3 is CASSQTGAGGNQPQHF. DNA of the CDR3: TGTGCCAGCAGCCAGACAGGGGCGGGAGGCAATCAGCCCCAGCATTTT.

The V gene is TRBV19, the J gene TRBJ2-7; possible D gene TRBD2, 7 bases. The CDR3 loop spans 15 amino acids. CDR1 LNHDA and CDR2 SQIVND come from the germline V gene (reference sequence). V lost 6 bases, J lost 0 bases, and 15 bases lay in between. DNA of the CDR3: TGTGCCAGTAGCCGAGGGGGGGCCTCCTCCTACGAGCAGTACTTC. Residues: CASSRGGASSYEQYF.

The chain joins TRBV10-3 to TRBJ2-3; D is ambiguous. Germline CDR1 ENHRY, CDR2 SYGVKD. CDR3 length equals 14 residues. Trimming took off 0 bases at V and 1 base at J, with 5 bases between the two ends. As DNA, the CDR3 is TGTGCCATCAGTGAGTCGTCCGGCACAGATACGCAGTATTTT. This translates into CAISESSGTDTQYF.

Details on this clone: One end of the junction fails to match germline, which may point to a read error. In the same sample, other DNA sequences code for this CDR3. The chain recombines TRBV6-1 with TRBJ1-4; maybe TRBD1 (5 bases). The CDR3 has 13 amino acids. Germline V gene data show CDR1 as MNHNS and CDR2 as SASEGT. The CDR3: CASKWQGGEKLFF. Here the CDR3 DNA reads TGCGCCAGCAAATGGCAGGGAGGAGAAAAACTGTTTTTT.

The V and J genes are TRBV11-2 and TRBJ1-1; 12 nucleotides agree with TRBD1. The CDR3 extends over 14 amino acids. J was trimmed by 6 bases and V by 7 bases; bases with no gene match: 6. Germline V gene data show CDR1 as SGHAT and CDR2 as FQNNGV. Here the CDR3 reads CASKPGTGGSEAFF. CDR3 DNA sequence: TGTGCCAGCAAACCCGGGACAGGGGGCTCTGAAGCTTTCTTT.

The CDR3 region has the DNA TGTGCCAGCAGTCAAGACAGTGGTGCTGGCTACACCTTC. It encodes CASSQDSGAGYTF. V is TRBV2 and J is TRBJ1-2; D is perhaps TRBD1 (5 bases). Trimming took 5 bases from V and 7 from J, leaving 14 bases between them. This CDR3 is built from 13 residues. Germline V gene sequence: CDR1 SNHLY, CDR2 FYNNEI.

This chain joins TRBV5-4 and TRBJ2-5; D is uncertain. Deletions cut 2 bases from V and 4 bases from J, with 9 bases between. The CDR3 loop spans 13 amino acids. In germline, CDR1 is SGHNT, CDR2 YYREEE (reference sequence). The CDR3 bases are TGTGCCAGCAGCTTTCCTGGAGCAGAGACCCAGTACTTC. It yields the protein CASSFPGAETQYF.

This chain connects TRBV19 to TRBJ2-6, with 10 bases aligning to TRBD1. V was pared by 5 bases and J by 2 bases, with 6 bases of the junction left unmatched. CDR1 and CDR2 (germline): LNHDA, SQIVND (reference sequence). The CDR3 runs to 17 residues. CDR3 residues: CASSGDRGLAGANVLTF. The CDR3 nucleotides are TGTGCCAGTAGTGGGGACAGGGGTCTTGCTGGGGCCAACGTCCTGACTTTC.

J is TRBJ2-3 and V is TRBV7-2, with 8 bases fitting TRBD2. CDR1 and CDR2 from the germline V gene are SGHTA and FQGNSA. J lost 3 bases, V lost 3 bases, and 5 bases had no gene match. The CDR3 length is 15 residues. The CDR3 DNA reads TGTGCCAGCAGCTTTCGGACTAGCCCAACAGATACGCAGTATTTT. Its translation: CASSFRTSPTDTQYF.

The V gene is TRBV19, the J gene TRBJ2-5; no firm D call. Germline CDR1 reads LNHDA; CDR2 reads SQIVND (reference sequence). The CDR3 loop spans 13 amino acids. V lost 1 base and J lost 4, with 7 bases in between. The CDR3 coding sequence is TGTGCCAGTAGTATAGGCTACCCAGAGACCCAGTACTTC. Translating gives CASSIGYPETQYF.

DNA for the CDR3: TGCGCCAGCAGTGACTACAGTCCGAATGAGCAGTTCTTC. Its protein is CASSDYSPNEQFF. The V gene is TRBV10-2, the J gene TRBJ2-1; D uncertain. Germline V CDR1 and CDR2: WSHSY, SAAADI. This CDR3 contains 13 residues. The V and J ends lost 3 bases and 7 bases respectively, with 10 bases between them.

The V and J genes are TRBV9 and TRBJ2-1; D not certain. The V and J ends lost 3 bases and 0 bases respectively, with 10 bases between them. Per the germline V gene, CDR1 is SGDLS and CDR2 is YYNGEE. This CDR3 is built from 15 residues. The CDR3 region is CASSASEPSYNEQFF. The CDR3 DNA reads TGTGCCAGCAGCGCTTCGGAGCCCTCCTACAATGAGCAGTTCTTC.

This sequence joins TRBV28 and TRBJ1-4; D is unclear. V lost 9 bases and J lost 4, with 12 bases in between. The CDR3 covers 13 residues. CDR1 MDHEN and CDR2 SYDVKM come from the germline V gene. DNA of the CDR3: TGTGCCAGTCTGGGTACGGGTAATGAAAAACTGTTTTTT. Translating gives CASLGTGNEKLFF. The whole variable domain, filled in from reference TRBV28 and TRBJ1-4, reads DVKVTQSSRYLVKRTGEKVFLECVQDMDHENMFWYRQDPGLGLRLIYFSYDVKMKEKGDIPEGYSVSREKKERFSLILESASTNQTSMYLCASLGTGNEKLFFGSGTQLSVL.

The rearrangement joins TRBV18 to TRBJ2-5; TRBD2 matches at 13 bases. V lost 5 bases to trimming and J lost 4 bases; unmatched junction nucleotides: 13. The CDR3 runs to 18 residues. Germline V gene lookup returns CDR1 KGHSH and CDR2 LQKENI. In DNA, the CDR3 is TGTGCCAGCTCATTACGGACTAGCGGGGGCCCAGAAACAGAGACCCAGTACTTC. It translates to CASSLRTSGGPETETQYF.

CDR3 coding DNA: TGTGCCAGCTCTTACGGAACAGGGATGGGGTCCGGCAATCAGCCCCAGCATTTT. Translating it yields CASSYGTGMGSGNQPQHF. This chain uses TRBV18 with TRBJ1-5; D possibly corresponds to TRBD1 (6 bases). Between the trimmed V and J ends, which lost 6 bases and 2 bases, there was a span of 23 bases. CDR3 length: 18 amino acids. CDR1 is KGHSH, CDR2 LQKENI, per germline.

The chain has TRBV28 and TRBJ1-6; possible D gene TRBD1, 5 bases. From germline, CDR1 is MDHEN and CDR2 SYDVKM. V gave up 7 bases and J gave up 2 bases, with 9 bases separating them. The CDR3 sequence is 14 residues long. In DNA form, the CDR3 reads TGTGCCAGCAAGTCAGGGACCTATAATTCACCCCTCCACTTT. It translates to CASKSGTYNSPLHF.